This passage covers 29 T cell receptor beta chains from one sample sequenced in a study of T cells in Graves' hyperthyroidism and ophthalmopathy. Authors of the study amplified TCR beta CDR3 regions from RNA transcripts. First-round RT-PCR of the TCR CDR3 relied on the HTBI primer set. TCRdb re-derived calls from the multiplex PCR reads in MiXCR, one entry per CDR3 protein. The sample has around 350,000 distinct CDR3 sequences; about 25% are singletons. The material sequenced was blood. The receptors here all came from a man aged 45-65 years with Graves' hyperthyroidism.

J is TRBJ1-4 and V is TRBV19; 11 bases are a match to TRBD1. The CDR3 extends over 16 amino acids. With 5 bases clipped from V and 3 bases from J, the junction kept 5 bases outside the gene matches. CDR1 and CDR2 (germline): LNHDA, SQIVND (reference sequence). In DNA form, the CDR3 reads TGTGCCAGTAGTCTAGGGACAGGGGGATCTAATGAAAAACTGTTTTTT. It encodes CASSLGTGGSNEKLFF.

The gene calls are TRBV10-3 and TRBJ2-1; 8 positions match TRBD2. V was pared by 4 bases and J by 8 bases, with 10 bases of the junction left unmatched. The CDR3 totals 15 residues. From germline, CDR1 is ENHRY and CDR2 SYGVKD. As DNA, the CDR3 is TGTGCCATCAGTGGACCCGGGACTAGGAAATATGAGCAGTTCTTC. Translated: CAISGPGTRKYEQFF.

This rearrangement joins TRBV12-3 or TRBV12-4 to TRBJ2-1; unclear D gene. This CDR3 is built from 14 residues. Trimming stripped 8 bases from V and 0 bases from J, with 11 bases between. CDR3 residues: CASLAMSSYNEQFF. The CDR3 nucleotides read TGTGCCAGCCTGGCAATGAGCTCCTACAATGAGCAGTTCTTC.

This clonotype was observed a handful of times. This sequence joins TRBV5-1 and TRBJ2-3, with D perhaps matching TRBD2 (5 bases). Germline V gene sequence: CDR1 SGHRS, CDR2 YFSETQ. Trimming removed 0 bases at V and 4 bases at J, with 12 bases between. CDR3 size: 15 residues. CDR3 residues: CASSLALGSADTQYF. The DNA of the CDR3 is TGCGCCAGCAGCTTGGCCTTAGGGAGCGCAGATACGCAGTATTTT.

This clonotype was picked up many times. This chain connects TRBV7-2 to TRBJ2-3; the D is unclear. The CDR3 is 11 amino acids. The germline V and J ends were trimmed by 5 bases and 6 bases, with 6 bases remaining between them. The V gene's germline CDR1 is SGHTA and CDR2 FQGNSA. Written as DNA, the CDR3 is TGTGCCAGCAGCGAAGGGGATACGCAGTATTTT. It yields the protein CASSEGDTQYF.

This clonotype has at least ten counts. The chain uses TRBV28 and TRBJ2-7; TRBD1 might be the D (5 bases). The V gene lost 5 bases and the J gene lost 1 base, with 30 bases spanning the gap. Germline-derived CDR1 and CDR2 are MDHEN and SYDVKM. This CDR3 is 20 amino acids long. Here the CDR3 reads CASSRLIYRTRATRSYEQYF. The DNA for the CDR3 is TGTGCCAGCAGTCGCCTTATCTACCGGACAAGGGCCACAAGGTCCTACGAGCAGTACTTC.

Only one count was recorded for this clonotype. This may be a read error, as it is one base from a much larger clone. The chain has TRBV11-3 and TRBJ2-3; tentatively, D is TRBD2 (5 bases). V was trimmed by 8 bases and J by 2 bases, leaving 17 bases between them. The CDR3 is 15 residues long. Germline assignment: CDR1 SGHNT and CDR2 YENEEA. The CDR3 loop reads CASGPRGVLTDTQYF. The CDR3 DNA follows: TGTGCCAGCGGCCCCCGGGGAGTTCTCACAGATACGCAGTATTTT.

The V and J genes are TRBV6-1 and TRBJ2-1, with D perhaps matching TRBD1 (5 bases). CDR1 is MNHNS, CDR2 SASEGT, per germline. V was pared by 5 bases and J by 2 bases, with 10 bases between. CDR3 length: 14 residues. CDR3 protein: CASSYQGAYNEQFF. CDR3 DNA: TGTGCCAGCAGTTACCAGGGCGCCTACAATGAGCAGTTCTTC.

The CDR3, as DNA: TGCGCCAGCAGCTTGGCGGGACTAGCGGGAGTGAGAGAGACCCAGTACTTC. As protein: CASSLAGLAGVRETQYF. The rearrangement joins TRBV5-1 to TRBJ2-5; TRBD2 matches at 14 bases. The ends lost 0 bases at V and 4 bases at J; junction bases unmatched: 5. The CDR3 runs to 17 residues. CDR1 and CDR2 (germline): SGHRS, YFSETQ.

This clonotype was seen many times. This chain uses TRBV24-1 with TRBJ2-2; TRBD2 matches at 11 bases. V shed 2 bases, J shed 0 bases, and the junction held 4 bases outside the gene matches. The CDR3 is 18 residues long. CDR1 and CDR2 (germline): KGHDR, SFDVKD. This CDR3 reads CATSDWASGGSNTGELFF. The CDR3 coding sequence is TGTGCCACCAGTGATTGGGCTAGCGGGGGGTCGAACACCGGGGAGCTGTTTTTT.

This clonotype was detected a few times. The genes are TRBV27 and TRBJ1-4; no clear D. Germline V gene sequence: CDR1 MNHEY, CDR2 SMNVEV (reference sequence). This CDR3 comprises 13 residues. V dropped 7 bases and J dropped 8 bases, with 14 bases sitting between them. For the CDR3, the DNA is TGTGCCAGCACCAGTATGCTGGGGGAAAAACTGTTTTTT. Amino acid sequence: CASTSMLGEKLFF.

V is TRBV7-2 and J is TRBJ2-7, with D unclear. The CDR3 length is 15 residues. Germline assignment: CDR1 SGHTA and CDR2 FQGNSA. V lost 6 bases and J lost 4, with 19 bases in between. The CDR3 DNA is TGTGCCAGCAGTTACCGCGTGCGACTTAAATACGAGCAGTACTTC. This codes for CASSYRVRLKYEQYF.

This clonotype has only a few counts. The chain couples TRBV5-6 to TRBJ2-7; D possibly corresponds to TRBD1 (5 bases). Germline V gives CDR1 SGHDT, CDR2 YYEEEE. V was shortened by 4 bases and J by 2 bases, with 16 bases between the two germline ends. The CDR3 has 15 amino acids. CDR3 region: CASSATVVQTYEQYF. In nucleotides, the CDR3 is TGTGCCAGCAGCGCGACAGTAGTTCAGACCTACGAGCAGTACTTC.

There are many counts of this clonotype. The chain employs TRBV28 and TRBJ1-1, with D possibly matching TRBD1 (6 bases). CDR3 size: 13 residues. CDR1 and CDR2 (germline): MDHEN, SYDVKM. Trimming removed 7 bases from V and 8 bases from J, with 17 bases in between. The CDR3: CASKRGGTPEAFF. Here the CDR3 DNA reads TGTGCCAGCAAAAGGGGGGGAACTCCCGAAGCTTTCTTT.

This clonotype occurred a few times. This chain links TRBV29-1 with TRBJ2-7; TRBD1 matches at 9 bases. After removal of 3 bases from V and 2 bases from J, the junction contained 8 bases not matched to a gene. The CDR3 has 15 residues. Germline V gene sequence: CDR1 SQVTM, CDR2 ANQGSEA. The CDR3 DNA sequence: TGCAGCGTTGAGGGGGGACAGGGTCGGGCCTACGAGCAGTACTTC. Translating it yields CSVEGGQGRAYEQYF.

In its sample, this clonotype was seen many times. The genes are TRBV12-3 or TRBV12-4 and TRBJ2-5; 7 nucleotides agree with TRBD2. The CDR3 is 15 amino acids. The ends lost 6 bases at V and 4 bases at J; junction bases unmatched: 11. The CDR3 protein is CASSNQAGVGETQYF. The CDR3 DNA is TGTGCCAGCAGCAACCAGGCGGGAGTAGGAGAGACCCAGTACTTC.

The chain is built from TRBV4-1 and TRBJ2-4; D not resolved. The CDR3 is 14 amino acids. Germline assignment: CDR1 MGHRA and CDR2 YSYEKL. Between the trimmed V and J ends, which lost 0 bases and 5 bases, there was a span of 8 bases. The CDR3 nucleotides read TGCGCCAGCAGCCAAGAGGCCAGACAAAACATTCAGTACTTC. Translation: CASSQEARQNIQYF.

The chain joins TRBV2 to TRBJ1-2; D might be TRBD1 (5 bases). Between the trimmed V and J ends, which lost 3 bases and 5 bases, there was a span of 7 bases. CDR1 and CDR2 (germline): SNHLY, FYNNEI. This CDR3 region has 12 residues. The CDR3 reads CASSDPGYGYTF. The CDR3 region has the DNA TGTGCCAGCAGTGACCCAGGGTATGGCTACACCTTC.

The chain recombines TRBV24-1 with TRBJ1-2; 7 bases align to TRBD1. Trimming cost V 5 bases and J 4 bases; bases outside gene matches: 9. This CDR3 contains 15 residues. Per germline, CDR1 KGHDR and CDR2 SFDVKD. The CDR3 DNA reads TGTGCCACCAGTGCTCCAAACAGGGGCGGCTATGGCTACACCTTC. It encodes CATSAPNRGGYGYTF.

This clonotype was counted at least ten times. The CDR3 here is CASSLGTGGTDTQYF. CDR3 nucleotides: TGTGCCAGCAGCTTGGGGACAGGAGGCACAGATACGCAGTATTTT. The chain recombines TRBV11-2 with TRBJ2-3; 8 bases are a match to TRBD1. Germline V gene data show CDR1 as SGHAT and CDR2 as FQNNGV. V dropped 3 bases and J dropped 1; count of bases not matched to a gene: 3. The CDR3 consists of 15 residues.

This clonotype came up many times. The CDR3 loop reads CASRSNSYEQYF. The CDR3 coding sequence is TGTGCCAGCAGGAGCAACTCCTACGAGCAGTACTTC. The chain couples TRBV2 to TRBJ2-7; D gene uncertain. V lost 6 bases and J lost 0, with 6 bases in between. CDR3 length equals 12 residues. Germline V CDR1 and CDR2: SNHLY, FYNNEI.

This clonotype was detected only once. J is TRBJ2-5 and V is TRBV20-1; tentatively, D is TRBD2 (5 bases). V lost 6 bases to trimming and J lost 3 bases, with 14 bases between them. The CDR3 is 13 amino acids. The V gene's germline CDR1 is DFQATT and CDR2 SNEGSKA (reference sequence). CDR3 DNA sequence: TGCAGTGCAGTGGGAGTAGACGAAGAGACCCAGTACTTC. Residues: CSAVGVDEETQYF.

This clonotype was seen only a few times. The chain links TRBV30 to TRBJ2-7, with 11 bases matching TRBD2. The ends lost 0 bases at V and 3 bases at J; junction bases unmatched: 4. There are 15 residues in the CDR3. In germline, CDR1 is GTSNPN, CDR2 SVGIG (reference sequence). CDR3 sequence reads: CAWSVPGLAVYEQYF. The CDR3 DNA reads as TGTGCCTGGAGTGTACCGGGACTAGCGGTCTACGAGCAGTACTTC.

The rearrangement links TRBV19 to TRBJ2-5; 10 nucleotides agree with TRBD1. The V gene end was trimmed by 3 bases and the J gene end by 5 bases; junction bases not matched to a gene: 9. Germline loops: CDR1 LNHDA, CDR2 SQIVND (reference sequence). This CDR3 is 16 amino acids long. CDR3 coding DNA: TGTGCCAGTAGTATGAGGTTGGGACAGGGGAAGGAGACCCAGTACTTC. It codes for CASSMRLGQGKETQYF.

This clonotype showed up many times. The chain couples TRBV7-3 to TRBJ2-5; 9 nucleotides align to TRBD2. The V segment lost 5 bases and the J segment 5 bases; nucleotides outside the gene matches: 12. Germline CDR1 reads SGHTA; CDR2 reads FQGTGA. This CDR3 has 16 residues. This chain's CDR3 is CASSPGLARRSETQYF. CDR3 bases: TGTGCCAGCAGCCCAGGACTAGCGAGGAGGTCGGAGACCCAGTACTTC.

This clonotype was seen only a few times. The rearrangement links TRBV4-2 to TRBJ2-2; no definite D call. Trimming shortened V by 0 bases and J by 0 bases, and 14 bases separated the two germline ends. CDR3 length equals 18 residues. Germline CDR1 is LGHNA and CDR2 is YNFKEQ. The CDR3 loop is CASSQELGLNANTGELFF. CDR3 sequence (DNA): TGTGCCAGCAGCCAAGAGTTAGGGCTAAACGCGAACACCGGGGAGCTGTTTTTT.

The CDR3 nucleotides read TGTGCCAGCAGTTTATTGGCTCCCAACTATGGCTACACCTTC. It codes for CASSLLAPNYGYTF. V usage is TRBV28 and J usage is TRBJ1-2; D is unclear. V lost 1 base and J lost 2, with 8 bases in between. Germline V lookup: CDR1 MDHEN, CDR2 SYDVKM. This CDR3 has 14 residues.

This rearrangement joins TRBV20-1 to TRBJ2-1; weak D call: TRBD2 (5 bases). This CDR3 comprises 15 residues. Germline CDR1 and CDR2: DFQATT and SNEGSKA (reference sequence). V was pared by 6 bases and J by 0 bases, with 15 bases between. Here the CDR3 reads CSANLGRDSYNEQFF. Written as DNA, the CDR3 is TGCAGTGCCAACCTAGGACGGGACTCCTACAATGAGCAGTTCTTC.

This clonotype appeared a few times. The chain combines TRBV2 with TRBJ2-1; D ambiguous. The V and J ends lost 8 bases and 0 bases respectively, with 17 bases between them. This CDR3 contains 16 residues. Germline V gene sequence: CDR1 SNHLY, CDR2 FYNNEI. In DNA, the CDR3 is TGTGCCAGCCGACTTTCACAGAGGAGCTCCTACAATGAGCAGTTCTTC. Its protein product is CASRLSQRSSYNEQFF.